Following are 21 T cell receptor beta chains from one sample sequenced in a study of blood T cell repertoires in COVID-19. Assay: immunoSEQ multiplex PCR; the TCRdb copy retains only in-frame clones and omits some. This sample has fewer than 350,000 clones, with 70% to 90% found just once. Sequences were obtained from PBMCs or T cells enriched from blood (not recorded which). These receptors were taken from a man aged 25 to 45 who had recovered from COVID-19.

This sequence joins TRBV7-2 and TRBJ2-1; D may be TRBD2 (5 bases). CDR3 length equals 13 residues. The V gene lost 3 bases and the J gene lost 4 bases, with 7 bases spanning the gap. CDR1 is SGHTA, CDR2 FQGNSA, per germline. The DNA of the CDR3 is TGTGCCAGCAGCTTTACTAGTTACAATGAGCAGTTCTTC. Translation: CASSFTSYNEQFF.

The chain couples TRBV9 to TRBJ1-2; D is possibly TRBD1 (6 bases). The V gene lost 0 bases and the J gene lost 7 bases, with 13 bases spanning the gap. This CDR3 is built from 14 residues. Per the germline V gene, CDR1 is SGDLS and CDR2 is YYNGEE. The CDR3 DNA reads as TGTGCCAGCAGCGTAGATAGGACAGCAGCTGGCTACACCTTC. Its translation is CASSVDRTAAGYTF.

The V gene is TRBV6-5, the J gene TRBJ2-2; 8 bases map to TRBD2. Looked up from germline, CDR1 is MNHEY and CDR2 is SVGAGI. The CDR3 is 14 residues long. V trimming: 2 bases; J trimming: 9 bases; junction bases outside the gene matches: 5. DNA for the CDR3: TGTGCCAGCAGTTACGCGGGACTAGAGAGGGAGCTGTTTTTT. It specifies CASSYAGLERELFF.

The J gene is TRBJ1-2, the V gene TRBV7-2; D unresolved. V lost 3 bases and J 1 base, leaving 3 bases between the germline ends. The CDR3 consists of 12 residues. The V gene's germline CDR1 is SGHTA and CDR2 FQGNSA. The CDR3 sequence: CASSLYNYGYTF. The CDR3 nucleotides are TGTGCCAGCAGCTTGTATAACTATGGCTACACCTTC.

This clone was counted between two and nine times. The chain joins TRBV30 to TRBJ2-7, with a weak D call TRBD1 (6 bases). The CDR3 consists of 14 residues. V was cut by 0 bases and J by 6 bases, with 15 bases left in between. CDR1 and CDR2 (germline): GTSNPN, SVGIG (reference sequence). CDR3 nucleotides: TGTGCCTGGAGTGTAGGGGCAGGGGCGATCGAGCAGTACTTC. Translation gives CAWSVGAGAIEQYF.

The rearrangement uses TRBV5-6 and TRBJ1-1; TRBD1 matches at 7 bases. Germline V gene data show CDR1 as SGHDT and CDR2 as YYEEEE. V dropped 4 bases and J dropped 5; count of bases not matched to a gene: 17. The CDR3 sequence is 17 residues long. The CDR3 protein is CASSRWGRRTGETEAFF. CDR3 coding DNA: TGTGCCAGCAGCCGTTGGGGGAGAAGGACAGGTGAGACTGAAGCTTTCTTT.

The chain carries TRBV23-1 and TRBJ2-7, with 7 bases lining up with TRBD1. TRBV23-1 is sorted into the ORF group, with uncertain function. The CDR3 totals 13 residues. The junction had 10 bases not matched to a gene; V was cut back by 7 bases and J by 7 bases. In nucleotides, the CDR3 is TGCGCCAGCAAAAAGACAGGGCCGTGGGAGCAGTACTTC. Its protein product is CASKKTGPWEQYF.

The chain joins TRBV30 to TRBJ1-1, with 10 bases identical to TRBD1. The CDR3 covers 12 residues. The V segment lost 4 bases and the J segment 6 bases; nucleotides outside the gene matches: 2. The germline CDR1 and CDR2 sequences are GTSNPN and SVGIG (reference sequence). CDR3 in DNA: TGTGCCTGGATAGGACAGGGGGCTGAAGCTTTCTTT. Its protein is CAWIGQGAEAFF. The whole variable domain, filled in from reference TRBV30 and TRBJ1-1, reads SQTIHQWPATLVQPVGSPLSLECTVEGTSNPNLYWYRQAAGRGLQLLFYSVGIGQISSEVPQNLSASRPQDRQFILSSKKLLLSDSGFYLCAWIGQGAEAFFGQGTRLTVV.

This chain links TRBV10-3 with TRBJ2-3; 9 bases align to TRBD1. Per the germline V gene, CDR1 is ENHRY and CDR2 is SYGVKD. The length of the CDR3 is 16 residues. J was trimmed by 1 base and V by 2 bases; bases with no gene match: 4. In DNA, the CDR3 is TGTGCCATCAGTGAGCTCAGGGACAGGGGCACAGATACGCAGTATTTT. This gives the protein CAISELRDRGTDTQYF.

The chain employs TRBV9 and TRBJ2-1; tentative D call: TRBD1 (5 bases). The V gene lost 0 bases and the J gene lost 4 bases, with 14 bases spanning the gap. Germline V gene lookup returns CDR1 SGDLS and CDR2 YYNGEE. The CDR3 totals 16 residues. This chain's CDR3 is CASSVAVGPLYNEQFF. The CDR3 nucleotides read TGTGCCAGCAGCGTAGCTGTGGGGCCACTTTACAATGAGCAGTTCTTC. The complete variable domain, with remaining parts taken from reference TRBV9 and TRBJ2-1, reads DSGVTQTPKHLITATGQRVTLRCSPRSGDLSVYWYQQSLDQGLQFLIQYYNGEERAKGNILERFSAQQFPDLHSELNLSSLELGDSALYFCASSVAVGPLYNEQFFGPGTRLTVL.

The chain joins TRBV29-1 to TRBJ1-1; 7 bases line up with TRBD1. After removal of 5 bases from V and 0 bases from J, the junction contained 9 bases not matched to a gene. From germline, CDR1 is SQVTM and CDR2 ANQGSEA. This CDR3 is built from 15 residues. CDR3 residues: CSVMGQLVMNTEAFF. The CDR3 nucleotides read TGCAGCGTTATGGGACAGCTTGTTATGAACACTGAAGCTTTCTTT. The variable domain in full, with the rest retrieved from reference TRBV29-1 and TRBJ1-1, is SAVISQKPSRDICQRGTSLTIQCQVDSQVTMMFWYRQQPGQSLTLIATANQGSEATYESGFVIDKFPISRPNLTFSTLTVSNMSPEDSSIYLCSVMGQLVMNTEAFFGQGTRLTVV.

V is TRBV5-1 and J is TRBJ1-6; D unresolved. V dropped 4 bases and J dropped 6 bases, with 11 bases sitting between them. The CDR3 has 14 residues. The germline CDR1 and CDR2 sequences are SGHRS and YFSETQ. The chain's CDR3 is CASSADGLNSPLHF. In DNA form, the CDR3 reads TGCGCCAGCAGCGCTGACGGACTTAATTCACCCCTCCACTTT.

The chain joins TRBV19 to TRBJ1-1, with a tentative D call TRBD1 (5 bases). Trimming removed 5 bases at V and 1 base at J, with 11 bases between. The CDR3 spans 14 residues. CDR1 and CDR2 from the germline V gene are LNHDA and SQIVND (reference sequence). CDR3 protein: CASSVRAGNTEAFF. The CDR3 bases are TGTGCCAGTAGTGTCAGGGCTGGGAACACTGAAGCTTTCTTT.

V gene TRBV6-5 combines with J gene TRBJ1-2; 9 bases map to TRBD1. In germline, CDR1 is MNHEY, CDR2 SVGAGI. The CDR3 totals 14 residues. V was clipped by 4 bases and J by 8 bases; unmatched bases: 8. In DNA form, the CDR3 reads TGTGCCAGCAGTTTTGGGACAGGGCTTTGGGGCTACACCTTC. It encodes CASSFGTGLWGYTF.

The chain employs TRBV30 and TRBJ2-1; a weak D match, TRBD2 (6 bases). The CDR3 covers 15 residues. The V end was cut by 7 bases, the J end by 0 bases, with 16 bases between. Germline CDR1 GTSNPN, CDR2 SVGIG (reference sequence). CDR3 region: CALLAGTRSYNEQFF. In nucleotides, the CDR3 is TGTGCCTTACTCGCCGGGACTCGCTCCTACAATGAGCAGTTCTTC.

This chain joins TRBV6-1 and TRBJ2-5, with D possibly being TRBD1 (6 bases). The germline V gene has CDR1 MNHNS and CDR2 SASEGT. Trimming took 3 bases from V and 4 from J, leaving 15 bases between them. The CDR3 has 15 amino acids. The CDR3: CASSDWGRGRETQYF. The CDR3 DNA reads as TGTGCCAGCAGTGATTGGGGCAGGGGTAGAGAGACCCAGTACTTC.

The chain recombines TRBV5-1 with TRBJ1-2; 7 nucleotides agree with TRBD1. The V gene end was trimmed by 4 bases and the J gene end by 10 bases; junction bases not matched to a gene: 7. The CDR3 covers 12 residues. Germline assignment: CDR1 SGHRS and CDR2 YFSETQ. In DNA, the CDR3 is TGCGCCAGCAGCGAAGACAGGGCCCTCTACACCTTC. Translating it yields CASSEDRALYTF. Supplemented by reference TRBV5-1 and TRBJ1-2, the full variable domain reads KAGVTQTPRYLIKTRGQQVTLSCSPISGHRSVSWYQQTPGQGLQFLFEYFSETQRNKGNFPGRFSGRQFSNSRSEMNVSTLELGDSALYLCASSEDRALYTFGSGTRLTVV.

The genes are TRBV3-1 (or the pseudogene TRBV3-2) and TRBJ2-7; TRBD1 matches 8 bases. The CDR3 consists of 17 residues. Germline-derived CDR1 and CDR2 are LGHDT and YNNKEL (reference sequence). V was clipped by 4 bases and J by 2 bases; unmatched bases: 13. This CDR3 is CASSPRSGTGSTYEQYF. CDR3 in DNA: TGTGCCAGCAGCCCGAGGTCCGGGACAGGTTCTACCTACGAGCAGTACTTC.

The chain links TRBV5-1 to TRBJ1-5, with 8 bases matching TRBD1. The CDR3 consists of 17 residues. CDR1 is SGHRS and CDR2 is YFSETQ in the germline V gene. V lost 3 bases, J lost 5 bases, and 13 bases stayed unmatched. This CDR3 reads CASSSEPLGQGDQPQHF. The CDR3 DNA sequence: TGCGCCAGCAGCTCCGAACCACTAGGACAGGGCGATCAGCCCCAGCATTTT. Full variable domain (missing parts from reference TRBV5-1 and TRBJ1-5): KAGVTQTPRYLIKTRGQQVTLSCSPISGHRSVSWYQQTPGQGLQFLFEYFSETQRNKGNFPGRFSGRQFSNSRSEMNVSTLELGDSALYLCASSSEPLGQGDQPQHFGDGTRLSIL.

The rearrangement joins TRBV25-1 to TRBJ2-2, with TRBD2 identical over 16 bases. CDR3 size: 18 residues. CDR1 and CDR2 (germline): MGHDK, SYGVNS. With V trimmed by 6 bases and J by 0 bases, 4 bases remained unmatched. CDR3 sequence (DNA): TGTGCCAGCAGCGGGACTAGCGGGGGGGCCCCGAACACCGGGGAGCTGTTTTTT. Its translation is CASSGTSGGAPNTGELFF.

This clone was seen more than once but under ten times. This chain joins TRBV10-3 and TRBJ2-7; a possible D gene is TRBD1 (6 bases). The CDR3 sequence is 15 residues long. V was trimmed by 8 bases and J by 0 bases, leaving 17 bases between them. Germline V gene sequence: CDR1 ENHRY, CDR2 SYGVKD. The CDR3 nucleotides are TGTGCCATCGATAATGCACGCAGGGGCTCCTACGAGCAGTACTTC. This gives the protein CAIDNARRGSYEQYF.